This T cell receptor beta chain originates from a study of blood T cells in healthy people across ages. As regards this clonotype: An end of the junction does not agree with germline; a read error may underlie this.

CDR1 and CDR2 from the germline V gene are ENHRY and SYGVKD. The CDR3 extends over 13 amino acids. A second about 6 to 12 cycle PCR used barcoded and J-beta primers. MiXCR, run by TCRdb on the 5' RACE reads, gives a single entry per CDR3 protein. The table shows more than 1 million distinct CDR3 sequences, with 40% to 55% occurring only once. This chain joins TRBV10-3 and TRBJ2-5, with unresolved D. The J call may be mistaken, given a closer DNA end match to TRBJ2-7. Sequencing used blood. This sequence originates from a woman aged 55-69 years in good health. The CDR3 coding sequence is TGCGCCATCAGTGAGCCGCATGAGGACGAGCAGTACTTC. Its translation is CAISEPHEDEQYF.